This T cell receptor beta chain was captured by sequencing in a study of human T cells and chemical hapten exposure. Study-wide background: Sensitizing treatment utilized 2% DPC over a 2 cm by 2 cm portion of upper inner arm skin.

Time point noted: patch test 2, 6 weeks after DPC sensitization. The treatment is: therapeutic diphenylcyclopropenone sensitization with weekly scalp DPC. The CDR3 sequence is 15 residues long. V lost 7 bases, J lost 2 bases, and 17 bases lay in between. Germline V gene lookup returns CDR1 SNHLY and CDR2 FYNNEI. This clonotype was detected ten times or more. Each CDR3 protein is one row after TCRdb ran MiXCR on the RACE reads. The sample includes about 100,000 distinct CDR3 sequences, over 9.5% of them seen just once. Sample: whole blood, taken in connection with sensitization to the hapten diphenylcyclopropenone (DPC). The chain recombines TRBV2 with TRBJ1-1, with D perhaps TRBD1 (6 bases). The receptor was derived from a woman aged 40 to 50 with alopecia areata. Some clones in this sample may be carry-over from other donors' samples. CDR3 loop: CASTSEGGINTEAFF. In DNA form, the CDR3 reads TGTGCCAGCACCTCAGAGGGGGGGATAAACACTGAAGCTTTCTTT.